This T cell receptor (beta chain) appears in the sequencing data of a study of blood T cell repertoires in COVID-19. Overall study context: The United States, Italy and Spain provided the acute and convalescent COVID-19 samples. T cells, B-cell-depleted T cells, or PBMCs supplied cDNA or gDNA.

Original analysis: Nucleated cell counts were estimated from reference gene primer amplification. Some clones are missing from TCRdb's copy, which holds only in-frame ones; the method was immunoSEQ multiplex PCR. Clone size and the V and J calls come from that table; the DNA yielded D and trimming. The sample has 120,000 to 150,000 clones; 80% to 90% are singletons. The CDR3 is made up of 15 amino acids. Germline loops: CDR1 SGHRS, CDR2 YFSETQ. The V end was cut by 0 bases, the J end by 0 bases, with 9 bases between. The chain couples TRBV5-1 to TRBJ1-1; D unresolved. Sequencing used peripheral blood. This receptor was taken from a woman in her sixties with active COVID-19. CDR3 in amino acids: CASSLDPIMNTEAFF. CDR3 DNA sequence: TGCGCCAGCAGCTTGGATCCTATTATGAACACTGAAGCTTTCTTT.